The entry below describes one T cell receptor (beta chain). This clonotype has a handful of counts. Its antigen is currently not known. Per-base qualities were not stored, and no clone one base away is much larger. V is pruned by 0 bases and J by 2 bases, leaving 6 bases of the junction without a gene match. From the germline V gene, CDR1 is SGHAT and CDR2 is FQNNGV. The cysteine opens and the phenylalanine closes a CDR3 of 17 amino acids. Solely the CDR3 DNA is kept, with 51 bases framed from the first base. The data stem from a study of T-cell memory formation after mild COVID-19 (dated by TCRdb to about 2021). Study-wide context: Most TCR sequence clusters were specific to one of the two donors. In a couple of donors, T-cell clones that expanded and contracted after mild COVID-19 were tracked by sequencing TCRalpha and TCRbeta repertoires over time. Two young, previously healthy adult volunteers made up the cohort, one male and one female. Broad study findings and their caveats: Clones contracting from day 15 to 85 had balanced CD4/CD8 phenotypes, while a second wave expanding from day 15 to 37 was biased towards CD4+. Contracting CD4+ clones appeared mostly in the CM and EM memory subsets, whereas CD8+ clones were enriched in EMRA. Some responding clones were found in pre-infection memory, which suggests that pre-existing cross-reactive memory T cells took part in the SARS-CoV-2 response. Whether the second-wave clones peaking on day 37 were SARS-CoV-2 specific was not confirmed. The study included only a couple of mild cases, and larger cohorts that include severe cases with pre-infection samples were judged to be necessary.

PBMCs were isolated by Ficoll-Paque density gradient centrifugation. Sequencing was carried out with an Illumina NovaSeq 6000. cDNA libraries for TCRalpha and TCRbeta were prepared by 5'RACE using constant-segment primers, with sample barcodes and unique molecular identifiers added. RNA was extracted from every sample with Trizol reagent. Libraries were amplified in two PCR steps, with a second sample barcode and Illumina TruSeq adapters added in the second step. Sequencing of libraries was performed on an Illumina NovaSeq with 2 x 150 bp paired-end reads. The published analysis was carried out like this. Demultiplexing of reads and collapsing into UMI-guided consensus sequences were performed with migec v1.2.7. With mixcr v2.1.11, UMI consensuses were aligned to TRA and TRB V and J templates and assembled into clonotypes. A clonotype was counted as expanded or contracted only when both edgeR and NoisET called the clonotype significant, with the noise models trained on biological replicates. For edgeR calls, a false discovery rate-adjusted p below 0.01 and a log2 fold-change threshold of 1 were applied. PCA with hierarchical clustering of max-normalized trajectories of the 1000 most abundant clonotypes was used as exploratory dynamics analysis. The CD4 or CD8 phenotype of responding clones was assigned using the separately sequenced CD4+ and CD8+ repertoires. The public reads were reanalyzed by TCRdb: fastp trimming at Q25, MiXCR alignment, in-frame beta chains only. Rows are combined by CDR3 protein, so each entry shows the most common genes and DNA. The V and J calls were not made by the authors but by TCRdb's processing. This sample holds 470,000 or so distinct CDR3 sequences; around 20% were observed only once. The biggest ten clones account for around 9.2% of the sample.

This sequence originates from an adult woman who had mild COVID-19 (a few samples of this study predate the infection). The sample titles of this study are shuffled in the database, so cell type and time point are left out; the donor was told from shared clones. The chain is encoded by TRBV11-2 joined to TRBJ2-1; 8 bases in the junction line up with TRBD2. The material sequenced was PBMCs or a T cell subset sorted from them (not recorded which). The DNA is TGTGCCAGCAGCTTAGATCTAAGCGGGAGAACCTACAATGAGCAGTTCTTC. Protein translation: CASSLDLSGRTYNEQFF.